Described below is a single T cell receptor (beta chain) sequence and its context. TCRdb's copy holds only in-frame clones and misses some; the assay was immunoSEQ multiplex PCR. The table lists tens of thousands of clones, around 85% of them singletons. The sample is drawn from a study of blood T cell repertoires in COVID-19. Overall study: T cells, B-cell-depleted T cells, or PBMCs provided the cDNA or gDNA that served as material.

This CDR3 contains 13 residues. Trimming pared 6 bases from V and 0 bases from J, leaving 5 bases between. The chain links TRBV12-3 or TRBV12-4 to TRBJ1-4; unclear D gene. The sample was peripheral blood. This clonotype was sampled from an elderly man with acute or convalescent COVID-19. The CDR3 nucleotides read TGTGCCAGCAGATATTCAACTAATGAAAAACTGTTTTTT. Its translation: CASRYSTNEKLFF.